This section outlines one T cell receptor (beta chain) sequence together with its context. Its antigen remains unknown. The data are from a study of cytomegalovirus exposure and HLA in healthy donors. Overall study context: The 110 or so validation repertoires were produced on the same platform as the 650 to 800 repertoires of the first cohort. This was reported in a later analysis. Study-wide results and caveats: Cytomegalovirus status, reportedly, was diagnosed with high specificity and sensitivity by the classifier.

Germline CDR1 and CDR2: SGHVS and FNYEAQ. V lost 5 bases and J lost 3, with 16 bases in between. The CDR3 loop spans 15 amino acids. The assay was immunoSEQ multiplex PCR, and TCRdb's table has in-frame clones only and misses some. The data contain more than 250,000 clones, about nine tenths of them singletons. This receptor was obtained from a woman aged 18-29 years in good health and CMV-seronegative. The J gene is TRBJ1-2, the V gene TRBV7-6, with D unresolved. Sequencing was carried out using PBMCs. DNA for the CDR3: TGTGCCAGCAGCCCCTCTACTGACTCGTACTATGGCTACACCTTC. Amino acid sequence: CASSPSTDSYYGYTF.